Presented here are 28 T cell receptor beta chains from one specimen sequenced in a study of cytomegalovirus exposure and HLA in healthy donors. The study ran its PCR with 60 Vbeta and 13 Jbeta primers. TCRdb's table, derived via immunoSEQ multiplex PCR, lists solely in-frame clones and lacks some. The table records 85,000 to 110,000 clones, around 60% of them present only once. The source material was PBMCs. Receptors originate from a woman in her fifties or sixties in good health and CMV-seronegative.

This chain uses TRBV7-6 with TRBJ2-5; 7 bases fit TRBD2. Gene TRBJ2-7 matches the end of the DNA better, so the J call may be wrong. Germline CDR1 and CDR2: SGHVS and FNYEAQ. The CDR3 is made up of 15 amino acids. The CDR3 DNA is TGTGCCAGCAGCTTAGAAAGCGGGAAGATCTACGAGCAGTACTTC. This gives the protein CASSLESGKIYEQYF.

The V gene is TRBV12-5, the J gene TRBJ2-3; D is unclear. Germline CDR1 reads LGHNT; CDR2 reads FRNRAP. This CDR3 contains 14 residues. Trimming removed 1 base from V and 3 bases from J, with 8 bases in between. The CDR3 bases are TGTGCTAGTGGTTTGGCAACTGGTACAGATACGCAGTATTTT. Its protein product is CASGLATGTDTQYF.

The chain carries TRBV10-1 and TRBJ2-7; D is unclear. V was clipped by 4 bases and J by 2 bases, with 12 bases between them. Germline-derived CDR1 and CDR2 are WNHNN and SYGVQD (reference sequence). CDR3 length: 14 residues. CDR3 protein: CASSVEAAPYEQYF. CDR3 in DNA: TGCGCCAGCAGTGTCGAGGCGGCACCCTACGAGCAGTACTTC.

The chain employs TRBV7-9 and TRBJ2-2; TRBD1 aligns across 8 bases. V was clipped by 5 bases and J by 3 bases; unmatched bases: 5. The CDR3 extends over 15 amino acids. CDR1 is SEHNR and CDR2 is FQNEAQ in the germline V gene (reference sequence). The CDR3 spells CASSAGQGDTGELFF. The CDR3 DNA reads TGTGCCAGCAGCGCCGGACAGGGTGACACCGGGGAGCTGTTTTTT.

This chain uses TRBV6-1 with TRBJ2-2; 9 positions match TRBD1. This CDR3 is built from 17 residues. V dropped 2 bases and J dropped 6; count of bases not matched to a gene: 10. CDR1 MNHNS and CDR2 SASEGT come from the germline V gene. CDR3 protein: CASSEFITGGAPGELFF. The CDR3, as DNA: TGTGCCAGCAGTGAATTTATCACAGGGGGCGCCCCCGGGGAGCTGTTTTTT.

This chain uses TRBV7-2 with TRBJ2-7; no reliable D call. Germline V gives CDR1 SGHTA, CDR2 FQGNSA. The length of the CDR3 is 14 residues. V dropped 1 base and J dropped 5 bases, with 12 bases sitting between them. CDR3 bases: TGTGCCAGCAGCTTAGGTACCCTTAGTGACGAGCAGTACTTC. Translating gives CASSLGTLSDEQYF.

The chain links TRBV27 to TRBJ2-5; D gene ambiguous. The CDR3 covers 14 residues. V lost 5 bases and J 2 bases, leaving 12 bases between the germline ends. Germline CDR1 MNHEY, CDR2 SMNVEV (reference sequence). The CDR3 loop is CASSPPGGQETQYF. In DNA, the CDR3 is TGTGCCAGCAGTCCACCGGGTGGGCAAGAGACCCAGTACTTC.

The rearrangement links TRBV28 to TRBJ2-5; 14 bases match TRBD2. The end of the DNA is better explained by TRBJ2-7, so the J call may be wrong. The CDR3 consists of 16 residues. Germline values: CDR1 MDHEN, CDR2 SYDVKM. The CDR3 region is CASSGGLAGVSYEQYF. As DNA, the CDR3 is TGTGCCAGCAGTGGGGGACTAGCGGGAGTATCCTACGAGCAGTACTTC.

The CDR3: CASGEMNTGELFF. CDR3 nucleotide sequence: TGTGCCAGCGGAGAAATGAACACCGGGGAGCTGTTTTTT. The chain employs TRBV7-8 and TRBJ2-2; no definite D call. V was cut by 8 bases and J by 1 base, with 8 bases left in between. The length of the CDR3 is 13 residues. From germline, CDR1 is SGHVS and CDR2 FQNEAQ.

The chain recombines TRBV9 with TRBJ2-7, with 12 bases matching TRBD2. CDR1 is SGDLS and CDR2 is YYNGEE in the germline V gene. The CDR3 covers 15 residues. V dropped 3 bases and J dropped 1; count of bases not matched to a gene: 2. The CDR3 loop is CASSATSGSSYEQYF. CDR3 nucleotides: TGTGCCAGCAGCGCGACTAGCGGGAGTTCCTACGAGCAGTACTTC.

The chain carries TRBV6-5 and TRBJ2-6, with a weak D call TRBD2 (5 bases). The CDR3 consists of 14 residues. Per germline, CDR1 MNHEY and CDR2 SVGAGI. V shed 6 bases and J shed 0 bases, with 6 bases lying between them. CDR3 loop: CASSTSSGANVLTF. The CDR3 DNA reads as TGTGCCAGCAGCACTAGCTCTGGGGCCAACGTCCTGACTTTC.

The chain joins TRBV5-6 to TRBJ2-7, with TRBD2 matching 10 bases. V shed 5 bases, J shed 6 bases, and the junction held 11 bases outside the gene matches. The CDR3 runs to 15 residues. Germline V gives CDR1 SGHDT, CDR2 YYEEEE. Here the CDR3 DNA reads TGTGCCAGCAGAACAGGTGCCGGACTAGCGGTCGAGCAGTACTTC. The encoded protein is CASRTGAGLAVEQYF.

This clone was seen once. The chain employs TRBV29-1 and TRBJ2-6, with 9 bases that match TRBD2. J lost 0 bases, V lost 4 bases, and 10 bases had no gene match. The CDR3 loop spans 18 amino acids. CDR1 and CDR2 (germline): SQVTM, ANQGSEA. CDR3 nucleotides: TGCAGCGTTGTTGCTAGCGGGATTTCCGGCTCTGGGGCCAACGTCCTGACTTTC. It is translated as CSVVASGISGSGANVLTF. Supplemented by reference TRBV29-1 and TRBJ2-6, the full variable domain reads SAVISQKPSRDICQRGTSLTIQCQVDSQVTMMFWYRQQPGQSLTLIATANQGSEATYESGFVIDKFPISRPNLTFSTLTVSNMSPEDSSIYLCSVVASGISGSGANVLTFGAGSRLTVL.

CDR3 amino acids: CASSPNSDRVAQYGYTF. In nucleotides, the CDR3 is TGCGCCAGCAGCCCCAACTCCGACAGGGTCGCACAATATGGCTACACCTTC. The gene calls are TRBV5-1 and TRBJ1-2; TRBD1 agrees at 7 bases. V was clipped by 4 bases and J by 5 bases; unmatched bases: 17. Germline CDR1 reads SGHRS; CDR2 reads YFSETQ. This CDR3 region has 17 residues.

DNA of the CDR3: TGCGCCAGCAGCTTGAGAGTAGCAGGGTCGAACACTGAAGCTTTCTTT. Translating gives CASSLRVAGSNTEAFF. The rearrangement uses TRBV5-1 and TRBJ1-1, with D possibly TRBD1 on 5 matching bases. Germline values: CDR1 SGHRS, CDR2 YFSETQ. The CDR3 contains 16 residues. The V end was cut by 1 base, the J end by 1 base, with 14 bases between. The full variable domain, its missing parts supplied by reference TRBV5-1 and TRBJ1-1, is KAGVTQTPRYLIKTRGQQVTLSCSPISGHRSVSWYQQTPGQGLQFLFEYFSETQRNKGNFPGRFSGRQFSNSRSEMNVSTLELGDSALYLCASSLRVAGSNTEAFFGQGTRLTVV.

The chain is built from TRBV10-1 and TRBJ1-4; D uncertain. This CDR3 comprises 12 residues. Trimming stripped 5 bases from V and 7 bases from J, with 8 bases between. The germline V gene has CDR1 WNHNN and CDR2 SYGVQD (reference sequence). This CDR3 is CASSLEPEKLFF. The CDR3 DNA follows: TGCGCCAGCAGTTTGGAGCCTGAAAAACTGTTTTTT.

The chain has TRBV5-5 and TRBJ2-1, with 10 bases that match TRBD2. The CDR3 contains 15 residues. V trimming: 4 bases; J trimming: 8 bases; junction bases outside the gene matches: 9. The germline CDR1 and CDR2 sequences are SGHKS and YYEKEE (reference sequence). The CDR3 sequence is CASSLASGSRYEQFF. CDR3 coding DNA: TGTGCCAGCAGCCTCGCTAGCGGGAGTAGGTATGAGCAGTTCTTC.

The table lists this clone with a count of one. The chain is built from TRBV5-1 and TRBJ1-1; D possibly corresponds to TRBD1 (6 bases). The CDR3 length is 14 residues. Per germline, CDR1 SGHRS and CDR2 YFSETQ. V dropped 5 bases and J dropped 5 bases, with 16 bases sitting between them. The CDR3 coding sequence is TGCGCCAGCAGGCACCGGGACACCCCAACTGAAGCTTTCTTT. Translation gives CASRHRDTPTEAFF.

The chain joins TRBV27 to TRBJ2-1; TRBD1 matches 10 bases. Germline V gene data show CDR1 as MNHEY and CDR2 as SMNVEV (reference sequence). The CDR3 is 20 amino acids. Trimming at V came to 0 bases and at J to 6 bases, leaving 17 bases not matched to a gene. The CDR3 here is CASSLSINSDRGLRGNEQFF. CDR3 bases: TGTGCCAGCAGTTTATCGATAAATAGCGACAGGGGGCTACGGGGCAATGAGCAGTTCTTC.

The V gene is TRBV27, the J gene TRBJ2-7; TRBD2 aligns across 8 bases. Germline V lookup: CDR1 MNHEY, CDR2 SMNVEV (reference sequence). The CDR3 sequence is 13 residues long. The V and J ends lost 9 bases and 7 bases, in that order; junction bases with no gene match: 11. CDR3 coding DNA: TGTGCCAGTTTCGGGACTAGGCGAACTGAGCAGTACTTC. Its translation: CASFGTRRTEQYF.

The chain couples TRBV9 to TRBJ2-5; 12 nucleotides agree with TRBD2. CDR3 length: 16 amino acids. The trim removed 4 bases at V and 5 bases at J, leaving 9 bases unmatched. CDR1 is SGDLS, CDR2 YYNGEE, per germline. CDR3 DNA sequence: TGTGCCAGCAGCTTACGAGGACTAGCGGGAAGGGAGACCCAGTACTTC. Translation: CASSLRGLAGRETQYF.

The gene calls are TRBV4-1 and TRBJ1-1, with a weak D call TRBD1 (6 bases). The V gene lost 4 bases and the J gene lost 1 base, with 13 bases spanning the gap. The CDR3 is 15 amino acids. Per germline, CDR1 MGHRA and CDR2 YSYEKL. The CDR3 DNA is TGCGCCAGCAGCCCACGGCACAGGGAGAACACTGAAGCTTTCTTT. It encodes CASSPRHRENTEAFF.

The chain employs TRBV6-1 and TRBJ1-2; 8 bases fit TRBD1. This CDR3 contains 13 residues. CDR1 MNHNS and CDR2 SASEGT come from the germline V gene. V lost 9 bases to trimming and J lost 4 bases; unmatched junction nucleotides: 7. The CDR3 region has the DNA TGTGCCAGTACCGGGACAGGAGGCTATGGCTACACCTTC. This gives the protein CASTGTGGYGYTF.

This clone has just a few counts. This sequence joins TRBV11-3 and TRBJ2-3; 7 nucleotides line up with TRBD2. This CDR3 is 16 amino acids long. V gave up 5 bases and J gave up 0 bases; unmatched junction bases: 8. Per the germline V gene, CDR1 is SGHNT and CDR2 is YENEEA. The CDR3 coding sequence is TGTGCCAGCAGCCCGGGGGGTCGGGGAAGCACAGATACGCAGTATTTT. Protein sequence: CASSPGGRGSTDTQYF.

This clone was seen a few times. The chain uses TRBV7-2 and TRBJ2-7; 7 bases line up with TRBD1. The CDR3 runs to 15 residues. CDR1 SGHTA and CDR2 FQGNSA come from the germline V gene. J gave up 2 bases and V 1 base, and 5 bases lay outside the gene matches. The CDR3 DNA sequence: TGTGCCAGCAGCTTAGGACAGGGTTCAACCTACGAGCAGTACTTC. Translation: CASSLGQGSTYEQYF. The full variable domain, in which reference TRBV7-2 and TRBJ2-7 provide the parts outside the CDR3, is GAGVSQSPSNKVTEKGKDVELRCDPISGHTALYWYRQSLGQGLEFLIYFQGNSAPDKSGLPSDRFSAERTGGSVSTLTIQRTQQEDSAVYLCASSLGQGSTYEQYFGPGTRLTVT.

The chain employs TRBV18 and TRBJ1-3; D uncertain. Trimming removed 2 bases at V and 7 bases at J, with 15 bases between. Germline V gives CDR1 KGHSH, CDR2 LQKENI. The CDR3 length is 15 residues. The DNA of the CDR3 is TGTGCCAGCTCACCAGGCACCGGAGGTACTAACACCATATATTTT. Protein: CASSPGTGGTNTIYF. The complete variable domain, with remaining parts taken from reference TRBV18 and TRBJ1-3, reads NAGVMQNPRHLVRRRGQEARLRCSPMKGHSHVYWYRQLPEEGLKFMVYLQKENIIDESGMPKERFSAEFPKEGPSILRIQQVVRGDSAAYFCASSPGTGGTNTIYFGEGSWLTVV.

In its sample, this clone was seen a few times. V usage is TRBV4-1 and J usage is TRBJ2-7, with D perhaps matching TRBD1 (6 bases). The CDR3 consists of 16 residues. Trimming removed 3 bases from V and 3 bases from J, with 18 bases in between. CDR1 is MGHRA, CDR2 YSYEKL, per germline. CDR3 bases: TGCGCCAGCAGCCAGAGACAGGCCCCGTACTTCTACGAGCAGTACTTC. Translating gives CASSQRQAPYFYEQYF.

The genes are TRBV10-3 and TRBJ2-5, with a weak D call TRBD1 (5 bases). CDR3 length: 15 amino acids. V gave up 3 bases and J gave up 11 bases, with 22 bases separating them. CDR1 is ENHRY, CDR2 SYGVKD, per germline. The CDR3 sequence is CAISELGPNQVTQYF. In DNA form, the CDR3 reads TGTGCCATCAGTGAACTGGGGCCAAACCAAGTGACTCAGTACTTC.